This paragraph covers one TCR beta chain sequence. Original methodology: Reference gene primer amplification gave estimated nucleated cell counts. Sequencing was performed with immunoSEQ multiplex PCR; in TCRdb, only in-frame clones are kept and a portion is missing. The DNA was the basis for D and trimming; V, J and clone size are from that table. The sample lists 85,000 to 120,000 clones; 75% to 95% were seen once. These data come from a study of blood T cell repertoires in COVID-19. Looking at the study overall: T cells, B-cell-depleted T cells, or PBMCs provided the cDNA or gDNA that served as material.

Germline V lookup: CDR1 LNHNV, CDR2 YYDKDF (reference sequence). The V end lost 1 base, the J end lost 8 bases, and 11 bases lay between the germline ends. The CDR3 covers 13 residues. Sequencing was performed on peripheral blood. The receptor was derived from a man between 18 and 35 years old with acute or convalescent COVID-19. This chain links TRBV15 with TRBJ1-2; D is perhaps TRBD1 (5 bases). CDR3 sequence (DNA): TGTGCCACCAGCAGAGGCTCCGCAGGGGGCTACACCTTC. Its protein product is CATSRGSAGGYTF.